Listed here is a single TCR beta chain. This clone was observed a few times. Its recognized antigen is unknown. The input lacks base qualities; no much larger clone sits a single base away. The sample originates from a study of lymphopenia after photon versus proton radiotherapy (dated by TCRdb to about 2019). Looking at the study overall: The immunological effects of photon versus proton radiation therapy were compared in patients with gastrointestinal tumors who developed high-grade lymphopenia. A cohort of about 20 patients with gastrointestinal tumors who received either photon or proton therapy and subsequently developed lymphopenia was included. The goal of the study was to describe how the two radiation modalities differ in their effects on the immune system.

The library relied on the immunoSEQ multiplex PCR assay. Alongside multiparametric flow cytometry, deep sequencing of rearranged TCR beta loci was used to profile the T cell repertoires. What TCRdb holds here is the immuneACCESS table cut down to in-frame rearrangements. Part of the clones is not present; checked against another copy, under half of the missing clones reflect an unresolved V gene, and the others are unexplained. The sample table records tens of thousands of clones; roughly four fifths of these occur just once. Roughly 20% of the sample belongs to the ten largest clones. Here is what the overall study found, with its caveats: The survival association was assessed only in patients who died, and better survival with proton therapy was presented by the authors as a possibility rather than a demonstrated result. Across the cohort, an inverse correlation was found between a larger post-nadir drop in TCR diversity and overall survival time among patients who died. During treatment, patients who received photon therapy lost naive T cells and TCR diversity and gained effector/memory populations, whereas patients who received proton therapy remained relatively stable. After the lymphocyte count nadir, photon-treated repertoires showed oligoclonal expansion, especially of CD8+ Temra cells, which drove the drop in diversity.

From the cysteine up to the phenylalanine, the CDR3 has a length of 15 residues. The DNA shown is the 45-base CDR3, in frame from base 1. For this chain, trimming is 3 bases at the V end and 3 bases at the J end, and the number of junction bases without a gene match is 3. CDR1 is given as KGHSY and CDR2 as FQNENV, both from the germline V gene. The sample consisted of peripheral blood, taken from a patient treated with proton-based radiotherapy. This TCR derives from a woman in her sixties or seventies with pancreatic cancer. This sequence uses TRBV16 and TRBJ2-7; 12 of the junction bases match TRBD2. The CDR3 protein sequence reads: CASSHRTSGDYEQYF. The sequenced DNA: TGTGCCAGCAGCCACCGGACTAGCGGGGACTACGAGCAGTACTTC.